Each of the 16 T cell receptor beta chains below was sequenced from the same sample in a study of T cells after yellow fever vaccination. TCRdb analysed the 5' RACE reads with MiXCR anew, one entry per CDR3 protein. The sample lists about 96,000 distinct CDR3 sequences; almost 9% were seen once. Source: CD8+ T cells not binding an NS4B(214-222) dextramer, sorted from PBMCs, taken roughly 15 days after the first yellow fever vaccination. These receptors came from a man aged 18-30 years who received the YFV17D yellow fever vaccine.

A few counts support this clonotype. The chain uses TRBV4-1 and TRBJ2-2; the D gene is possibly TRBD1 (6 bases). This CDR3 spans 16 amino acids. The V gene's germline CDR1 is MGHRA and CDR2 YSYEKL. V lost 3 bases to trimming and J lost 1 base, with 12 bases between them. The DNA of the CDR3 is TGCGCCAGCAGCCAGGCGTTGGGACAGAACACCGGGGAGCTGTTTTTT. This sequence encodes CASSQALGQNTGELFF.

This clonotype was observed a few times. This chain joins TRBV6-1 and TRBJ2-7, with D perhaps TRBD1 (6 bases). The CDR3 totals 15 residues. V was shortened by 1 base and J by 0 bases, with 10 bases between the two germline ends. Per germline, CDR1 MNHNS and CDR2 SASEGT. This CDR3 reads CASSEEGDSSYEQYF. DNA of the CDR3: TGTGCCAGCAGTGAAGAGGGGGATAGCTCCTACGAGCAGTACTTC.

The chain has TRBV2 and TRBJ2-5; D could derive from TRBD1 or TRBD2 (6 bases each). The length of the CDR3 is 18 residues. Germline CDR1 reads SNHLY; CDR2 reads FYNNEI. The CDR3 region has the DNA TGTACCCTCTGTTTATGGGACTGGGGGGCGCCCTCACAAGAGACCCAGTACTTC. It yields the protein CTLCLWDWGAPSQETQYF.

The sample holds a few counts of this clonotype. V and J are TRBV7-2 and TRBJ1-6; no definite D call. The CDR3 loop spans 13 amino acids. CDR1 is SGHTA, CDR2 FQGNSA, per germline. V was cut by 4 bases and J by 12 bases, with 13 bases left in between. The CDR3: CASSSFSTKPLHF. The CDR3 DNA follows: TGTGCCAGCAGCTCCTTCTCTACCAAACCCCTCCACTTT.

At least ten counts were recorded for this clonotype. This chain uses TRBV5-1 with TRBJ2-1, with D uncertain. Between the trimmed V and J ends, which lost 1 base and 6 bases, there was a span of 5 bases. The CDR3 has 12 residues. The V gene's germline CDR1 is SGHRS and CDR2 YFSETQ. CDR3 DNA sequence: TGCGCCAGCAGCTTGAACAGCAATGAGCAGTTCTTC. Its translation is CASSLNSNEQFF.

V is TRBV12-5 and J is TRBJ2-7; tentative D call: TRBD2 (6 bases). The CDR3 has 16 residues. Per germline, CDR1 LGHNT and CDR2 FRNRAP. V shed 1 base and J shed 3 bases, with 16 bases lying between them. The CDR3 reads CASGLGSGTHNYEQYV. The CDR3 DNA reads TGTGCTAGTGGTTTGGGGTCGGGGACTCACAACTACGAGCAGTACGTC.

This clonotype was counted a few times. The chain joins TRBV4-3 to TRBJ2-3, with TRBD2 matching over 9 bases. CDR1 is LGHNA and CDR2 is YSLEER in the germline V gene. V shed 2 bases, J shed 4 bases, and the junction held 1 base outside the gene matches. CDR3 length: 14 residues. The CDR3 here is CASSQSGGPDTQYF. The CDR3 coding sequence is TGCGCCAGCAGCCAAAGCGGGGGGCCAGATACGCAGTATTTT.

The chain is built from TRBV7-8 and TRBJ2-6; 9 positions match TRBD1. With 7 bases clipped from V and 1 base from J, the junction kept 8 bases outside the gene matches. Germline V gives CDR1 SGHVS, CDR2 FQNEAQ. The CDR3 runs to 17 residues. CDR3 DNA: TGTGCCAGCACCCAGCCGGGACAGGGATCTGGGGCCAACGTCCTGACTTTC. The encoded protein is CASTQPGQGSGANVLTF.

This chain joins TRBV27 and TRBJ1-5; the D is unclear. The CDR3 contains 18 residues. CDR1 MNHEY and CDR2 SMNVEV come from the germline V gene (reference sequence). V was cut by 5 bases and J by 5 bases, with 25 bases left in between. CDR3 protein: CASSLLYPPGDIDQPQHF. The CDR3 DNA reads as TGTGCCAGCAGTCTACTATACCCCCCCGGGGATATCGATCAGCCCCAGCATTTT.

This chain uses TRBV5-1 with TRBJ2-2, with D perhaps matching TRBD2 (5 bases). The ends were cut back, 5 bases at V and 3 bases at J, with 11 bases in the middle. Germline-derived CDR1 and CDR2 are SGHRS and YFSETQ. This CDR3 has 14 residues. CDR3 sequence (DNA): TGCGCCAGCAGACTAGACCTACACACCGGGGAGCTGTTTTTT. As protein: CASRLDLHTGELFF. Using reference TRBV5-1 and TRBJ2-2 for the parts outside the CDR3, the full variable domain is KAGVTQTPRYLIKTRGQQVTLSCSPISGHRSVSWYQQTPGQGLQFLFEYFSETQRNKGNFPGRFSGRQFSNSRSEMNVSTLELGDSALYLCASRLDLHTGELFFGEGSRLTVL.

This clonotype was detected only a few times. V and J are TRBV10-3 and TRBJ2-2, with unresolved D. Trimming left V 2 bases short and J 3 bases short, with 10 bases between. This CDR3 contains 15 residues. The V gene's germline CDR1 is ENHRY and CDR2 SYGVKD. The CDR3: CAISEVDSYTGELFF. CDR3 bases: TGTGCCATCAGTGAGGTTGACTCGTACACCGGGGAGCTGTTTTTT.

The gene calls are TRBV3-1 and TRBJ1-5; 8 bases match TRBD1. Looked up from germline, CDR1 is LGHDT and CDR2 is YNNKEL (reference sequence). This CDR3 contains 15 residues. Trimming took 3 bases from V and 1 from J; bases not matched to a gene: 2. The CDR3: CASSQGQESNQPQHF. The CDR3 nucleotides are TGTGCCAGCAGCCAGGGACAGGAAAGCAATCAGCCCCAGCATTTT.

CDR3 loop: CASSLVSWNTEAFF. The CDR3 DNA reads as TGCGCCAGCAGCTTGGTTTCGTGGAACACTGAAGCTTTCTTT. The genes are TRBV5-1 and TRBJ1-1; D gene unclear. Per the germline V gene, CDR1 is SGHRS and CDR2 is YFSETQ. V was pared by 0 bases and J by 1 base, with 7 bases between. There are 14 residues in the CDR3.

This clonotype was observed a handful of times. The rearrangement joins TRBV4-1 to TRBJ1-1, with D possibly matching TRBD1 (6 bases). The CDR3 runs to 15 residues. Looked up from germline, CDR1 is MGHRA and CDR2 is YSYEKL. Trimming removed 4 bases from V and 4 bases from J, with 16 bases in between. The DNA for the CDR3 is TGCGCCAGCAGCCGGGGGGCCTCCGGGGGCACTGAAGCTTTCTTT. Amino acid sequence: CASSRGASGGTEAFF.

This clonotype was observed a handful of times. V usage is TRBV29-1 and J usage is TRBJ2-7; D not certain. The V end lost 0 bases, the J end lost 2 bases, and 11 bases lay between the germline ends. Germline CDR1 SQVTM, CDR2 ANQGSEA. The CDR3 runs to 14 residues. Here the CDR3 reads CSVEDHIATYEQYF. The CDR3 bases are TGCAGCGTTGAAGATCACATAGCAACCTACGAGCAGTACTTC.

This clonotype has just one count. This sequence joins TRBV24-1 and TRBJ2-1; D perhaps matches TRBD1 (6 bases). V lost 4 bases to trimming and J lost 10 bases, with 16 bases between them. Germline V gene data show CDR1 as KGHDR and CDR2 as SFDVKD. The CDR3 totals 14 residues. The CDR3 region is CATSDPSQGPEQFF. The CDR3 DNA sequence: TGTGCCACCAGTGACCCATCACAGGGACCAGAGCAGTTCTTC.